The 17 T cell receptor beta chains below come from one sample, sequenced in a study of T cells in Graves' hyperthyroidism and ophthalmopathy. RNA transcripts provided the source from which TCR beta CDR3 regions were amplified. The TCR CDR3 first-round RT-PCR relied on the HTBI primer set. From the multiplex PCR reads, TCRdb called clonotypes with MiXCR, one entry per CDR3 protein. The sample yields approximately 600,000 distinct CDR3 sequences, less than 25% seen once. The sample was blood. Source of these receptors: a man in his thirties or forties with Graves' ophthalmopathy.

In this sample, this clonotype turned up many times. The chain links TRBV30 to TRBJ1-5; no firm D call. Germline loops: CDR1 GTSNPN, CDR2 SVGIG (reference sequence). The CDR3 totals 13 residues. V lost 7 bases, J lost 4 bases, and 14 bases lay in between. This CDR3 is CALELAANQPQHF. The CDR3 bases are TGTGCCTTGGAGCTGGCGGCAAATCAGCCCCAGCATTTT.

The V and J genes are TRBV5-1 and TRBJ2-5; either TRBD1 or TRBD2 may supply D (6 bases each). The CDR3 has 14 residues. The germline V gene has CDR1 SGHRS and CDR2 YFSETQ. Trimming left V 6 bases short and J 1 base short, with 13 bases between. For the CDR3, the DNA is TGCGCCAGCACCCCTGGAGGGGGCCAAGAGACCCAGTACTTC. Amino acids: CASTPGGGQETQYF.

This clonotype has more than one count but fewer than ten. The chain has TRBV5-1 and TRBJ2-7; D is tentatively TRBD1 or TRBD2 (5 bases each). Trimming removed 5 bases at V and 0 bases at J, with 15 bases between. Germline assignment: CDR1 SGHRS and CDR2 YFSETQ. The length of the CDR3 is 15 residues. The CDR3 sequence: CASSFGTASSYEQYF. The CDR3 DNA is TGCGCCAGCAGTTTCGGGACGGCGAGCTCCTACGAGCAGTACTTC.

This clonotype appeared a few times. This rearrangement joins TRBV9 to TRBJ2-7; TRBD2 agrees at 12 bases. The V gene end was trimmed by 0 bases and the J gene end by 6 bases; junction bases not matched to a gene: 7. The germline CDR1 and CDR2 sequences are SGDLS and YYNGEE. CDR3 length: 16 amino acids. The DNA of the CDR3 is TGTGCCAGCAGCGTAGGTTCCGGGACTAGCGGGTTCGAGCAGTACTTC. This encodes CASSVGSGTSGFEQYF. The entire variable domain, with the rest obtained from reference TRBV9 and TRBJ2-7, is as follows: DSGVTQTPKHLITATGQRVTLRCSPRSGDLSVYWYQQSLDQGLQFLIQYYNGEERAKGNILERFSAQQFPDLHSELNLSSLELGDSALYFCASSVGSGTSGFEQYFGPGTRLTVT.

V usage is TRBV11-2 and J usage is TRBJ2-1; 11 bases are shared with TRBD2. Germline-derived CDR1 and CDR2 are SGHAT and FQNNGV. The trim removed 5 bases at V and 7 bases at J, leaving 7 bases unmatched. CDR3 size: 15 residues. CDR3 in DNA: TGTGCCAGCAGCCGACCGGGACTAGCGGATAATGAGCAGTTCTTC. Protein: CASSRPGLADNEQFF.

The gene calls are TRBV3-1 and TRBJ1-6, with a possible D match to TRBD1 (6 bases). The CDR3 sequence is 14 residues long. Germline CDR1 reads LGHDT; CDR2 reads YNNKEL (reference sequence). Trimming pared 10 bases from V and 5 bases from J, leaving 15 bases between. CDR3 sequence reads: CATREGGDNSPLHF. The CDR3 DNA reads TGTGCCACGCGGGAGGGGGGAGATAATTCACCCCTCCACTTT.

This clonotype was detected a few times. The chain combines TRBV28 with TRBJ2-1; D is possibly TRBD2 (6 bases). The CDR3 sequence is 16 residues long. The germline gives CDR1 MDHEN, CDR2 SYDVKM. With 1 base removed from V and 4 bases from J, the gap between germline ends came to 14 bases. The CDR3 reads CASSLLGSSGYNEQFF. In DNA form, the CDR3 reads TGTGCCAGCAGTTTATTGGGGTCAAGCGGGTACAATGAGCAGTTCTTC.

This clonotype was seen more than once but under ten times. A much larger clone is a single base away; this may be a read error. The chain recombines TRBV3-1 with TRBJ2-7; D is undetermined. V lost 5 bases, J lost 1 base, and 6 bases lay in between. Per the germline V gene, CDR1 is LGHDT and CDR2 is YNNKEL (reference sequence). This CDR3 contains 12 residues. The CDR3 protein is CASSNRSYEQYF. The CDR3 DNA reads as TGTGCCAGCAGCAACCGATCCTACGAGCAGTACTTC.

This clonotype was seen more than once but under ten times. V usage is TRBV12-3 or TRBV12-4 and J usage is TRBJ2-3, with D perhaps TRBD1 (6 bases). The CDR3 consists of 14 residues. V lost 6 bases to trimming and J lost 2 bases, with 12 bases between them. CDR3 bases: TGTGCCAGCAGACTTGGACAGCTCACAGATACGCAGTATTTT. Its protein is CASRLGQLTDTQYF.

In this sample, this clonotype turned up a few times. This sequence joins TRBV3-1 and TRBJ2-3, with D unresolved. V was pared by 0 bases and J by 4 bases, with 5 bases between. Germline loops: CDR1 LGHDT, CDR2 YNNKEL (reference sequence). This CDR3 region has 13 residues. CDR3 DNA sequence: TGTGCCAGCAGCCAAGATTCGGCAGATACGCAGTATTTT. It is translated as CASSQDSADTQYF.

This clonotype was observed at least ten times. The rearrangement joins TRBV6-1 to TRBJ1-5, with D perhaps matching TRBD1 (6 bases). Germline V lookup: CDR1 MNHNS, CDR2 SASEGT. Deletions cut 4 bases from V and 2 bases from J, with 12 bases between. This CDR3 is 15 amino acids long. CDR3 sequence reads: CASSVATGGNQPQHF. In DNA form, the CDR3 reads TGTGCCAGCAGTGTTGCGACAGGAGGCAATCAGCCCCAGCATTTT.

This clonotype was seen more than once but under ten times. This chain connects TRBV9 to TRBJ2-5, with D perhaps matching TRBD1 or TRBD2 (6 bases each). With 3 bases removed from V and 5 bases from J, the gap between germline ends came to 17 bases. The CDR3 length is 15 residues. The germline V gene has CDR1 SGDLS and CDR2 YYNGEE. This CDR3 reads CASSGEEGEGETQYF. CDR3 nucleotides: TGTGCCAGCAGCGGTGAGGAGGGGGAAGGTGAGACCCAGTACTTC.

The V gene is TRBV27, the J gene TRBJ2-7; D remains unclear. CDR3 length: 12 residues. Germline lookup yields CDR1 MNHEY and CDR2 SMNVEV (reference sequence). V dropped 2 bases and J dropped 3 bases, with 5 bases sitting between them. The CDR3 protein is CASSLPYYEQYF. For the CDR3, the DNA is TGTGCCAGCAGTTTACCGTACTACGAGCAGTACTTC.

This clonotype was found many times. The chain has TRBV2 and TRBJ1-4, with D maybe TRBD1 (6 bases). Trimming took 7 bases from V and 8 from J, leaving 11 bases between them. The germline CDR1 and CDR2 sequences are SNHLY and FYNNEI. This CDR3 spans 12 amino acids. CDR3: CASTTGWEKLFF. As DNA, the CDR3 is TGTGCCAGCACGACAGGATGGGAAAAACTGTTTTTT.

The DNA of the CDR3 is TGCAGTGCTCAGGGCGGAGTGGTTTTGAACACTGAAGCTTTCTTT. This gives the protein CSAQGGVVLNTEAFF. The chain employs TRBV20-1 and TRBJ1-1; a weak D match, TRBD1 (5 bases). Per germline, CDR1 DFQATT and CDR2 SNEGSKA (reference sequence). The CDR3 loop spans 15 amino acids. Trimming left V 5 bases short and J 0 bases short, with 16 bases between.

This rearrangement joins TRBV28 to TRBJ1-5; TRBD1 aligns across 9 bases. This CDR3 has 17 residues. V shed 2 bases, J shed 9 bases, and the junction held 14 bases outside the gene matches. Germline CDR1 MDHEN, CDR2 SYDVKM. CDR3 bases: TGTGCCAGCAGTTTAATCGGGGGACAGGGCCGGGGGCGGCCCCAGCATTTT. Amino acid sequence: CASSLIGGQGRGRPQHF.

CDR3 region: CASSPPGSSYNSPLHF. Written as DNA, the CDR3 is TGTGCCAGCTCACCACCGGGGAGCTCCTATAATTCACCCCTCCACTTT. This chain connects TRBV18 to TRBJ1-6; D ambiguous. CDR1 and CDR2 from the germline V gene are KGHSH and LQKENI. This CDR3 comprises 16 residues. The V and J ends lost 0 bases and 0 bases respectively, with 6 bases between them.